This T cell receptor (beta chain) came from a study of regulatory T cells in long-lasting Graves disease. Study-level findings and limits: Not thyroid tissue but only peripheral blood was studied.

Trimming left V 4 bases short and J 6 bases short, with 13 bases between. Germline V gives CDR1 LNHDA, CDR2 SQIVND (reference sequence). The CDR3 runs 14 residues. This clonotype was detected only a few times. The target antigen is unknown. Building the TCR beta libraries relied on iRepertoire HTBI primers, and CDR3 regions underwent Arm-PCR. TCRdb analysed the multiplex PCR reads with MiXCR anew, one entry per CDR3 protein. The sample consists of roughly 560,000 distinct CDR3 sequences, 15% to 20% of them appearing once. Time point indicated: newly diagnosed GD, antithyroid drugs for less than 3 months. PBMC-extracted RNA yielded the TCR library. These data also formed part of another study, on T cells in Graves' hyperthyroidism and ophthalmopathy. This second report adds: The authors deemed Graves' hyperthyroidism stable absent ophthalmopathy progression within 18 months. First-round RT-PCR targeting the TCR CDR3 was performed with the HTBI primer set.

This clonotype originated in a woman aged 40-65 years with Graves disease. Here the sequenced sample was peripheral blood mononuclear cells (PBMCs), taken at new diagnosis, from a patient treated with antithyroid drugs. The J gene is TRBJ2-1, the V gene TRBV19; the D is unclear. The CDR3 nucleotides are TGTGCCAGTAGTACCCGTTCAAGGGCCAATGAGCAGTTCTTC. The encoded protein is CASSTRSRANEQFF.